A single sample is the source of the 30 T cell receptor beta chains below, sequenced in a study of post-analysis software for immune sequencing data. These TCRs are of unknown antigen specificity. General observations from the study: There were five TRBV segments more frequent in patients than controls, and TRBV5-6, TRBV5-1 and TRBV20-1 were among them.

cDNA libraries for TCR beta contained unique molecular identifiers. A single record per CDR3 protein comes from TCRdb applying MiXCR to the PCR reads. Seen here are around 260,000 distinct CDR3 sequences, 36% observed once, and the top ten hold under 5.5%. The source material was blood. The receptors stem from a girl under 18 with multiple sclerosis.

This clonotype showed up just once. The chain couples TRBV7-9 to TRBJ2-7; no reliable D call. Germline CDR1 SEHNR, CDR2 FQNEAQ (reference sequence). The CDR3 runs to 13 residues. V was pared by 3 bases and J by 9 bases, with 15 bases between. The DNA of the CDR3 is TGTGCCAGCAGCTTGGGCCAGGCTTTGGTGCAGTACTTC. Translated, it gives CASSLGQALVQYF. The whole variable domain, remainder taken from reference TRBV7-9 and TRBJ2-7, is DTGVSQNPRHKITKRGQNVTFRCDPISEHNRLYWYRQTLGQGPEFLTYFQNEAQLEKSRLLSDRFSAERPKGSFSTLEIQRTEQGDSAMYLCASSLGQALVQYFGPGTRLTVT.

Of note for this clonotype: This could be a read error, since a much larger clone is one nucleotide away. The chain employs TRBV10-3 and TRBJ1-6, with D tentatively TRBD1 (5 bases). Germline values: CDR1 ENHRY, CDR2 SYGVKD. This CDR3 region has 15 residues. CDR3 sequence: CAIKRGSSHNSPLHF. The CDR3 DNA reads TGTGCCATCAAAAGGGGAAGCTCCCATAATTCACCCCTCCACTTT.

With respect to this clonotype: This may arise from a read error, as a much more abundant clone is one base away. This chain links TRBV29-1 with TRBJ1-2; the match to TRBD1 covers 7 bases. Germline V lookup: CDR1 SQVTM, CDR2 ANQGSEA. The CDR3 loop spans 16 amino acids. The CDR3 coding sequence is TGCAGCGTTCCCTATTACGACAGGGACGCTAACTATGGCCACACCTTC. It specifies CSVPYYDRDANYGHTF.

This clonotype was seen a handful of times. The genes are TRBV12-3 or TRBV12-4 and TRBJ2-3; 11 bases match TRBD1. The CDR3 has 15 amino acids. With 6 bases clipped from V and 5 bases from J, the junction kept 7 bases outside the gene matches. CDR3 in DNA: TGTGCCAGCAGCCTAGGACAGGGGGCCGGAGATACGCAGTATTTT. As protein: CASSLGQGAGDTQYF.

In this sample, this clonotype turned up many times. The CDR3 DNA reads as TGTGCCAGCAGTCCAGGGTTCAATCAGCCCCAGCATTTT. It is translated as CASSPGFNQPQHF. V usage is TRBV27 and J usage is TRBJ1-5, with D possibly TRBD1 on 5 matching bases. This CDR3 region has 13 residues. Per the germline V gene, CDR1 is MNHEY and CDR2 is SMNVEV (reference sequence). V lost 5 bases, J lost 3 bases, and 8 bases lay in between.

The rearrangement uses TRBV28 and TRBJ1-4; D is unclear. Germline CDR1 reads MDHEN; CDR2 reads SYDVKM. Trimming shortened V by 6 bases and J by 16 bases, and 21 bases separated the two germline ends. This CDR3 is 13 amino acids long. CDR3 protein: CASRTTGPEKRFF. As DNA, the CDR3 is TGTGCCAGCAGGACAACCGGCCCTGAAAAAAGGTTTTTT.

This clonotype was observed at least ten times. This rearrangement joins TRBV4-1 to TRBJ2-1, with unresolved D. The germline CDR1 and CDR2 sequences are MGHRA and YSYEKL. This CDR3 is built from 14 residues. The V gene lost 3 bases and the J gene lost 7 bases, with 13 bases spanning the gap. The CDR3 nucleotides are TGCGCCAGCAGCCATGTGAGTGTGGGGAATGAGCAGTTCTTC. Protein: CASSHVSVGNEQFF.

This clonotype showed up many times. The rearrangement uses TRBV27 and TRBJ2-3; TRBD2 agrees at 10 bases. Germline loops: CDR1 MNHEY, CDR2 SMNVEV (reference sequence). With V trimmed by 5 bases and J by 2 bases, 13 bases remained unmatched. CDR3 length: 18 residues. CDR3 residues: CASSRGGLAGAPTDTQYF. As DNA, the CDR3 is TGTGCCAGCAGTCGTGGGGGCCTAGCGGGGGCTCCCACAGATACGCAGTATTTT.

This clonotype was counted ten times or more. The chain combines TRBV6-2 or TRBV6-3 with TRBJ2-5; TRBD1 matches at 8 bases. V lost 4 bases, J lost 2 bases, and 6 bases stayed unmatched. Germline V gene data show CDR1 as MNHEY and CDR2 as SVGEGT. The length of the CDR3 is 15 residues. DNA of the CDR3: TGTGCCAGCAGTTTCGGGACAGGCGTTCAAGAGACCCAGTACTTC. Encoded protein: CASSFGTGVQETQYF.

The chain recombines TRBV5-1 with TRBJ2-5; D possibly corresponds to TRBD1 (6 bases). Between the trimmed V and J ends, which lost 3 bases and 5 bases, there was a span of 14 bases. The germline gives CDR1 SGHRS, CDR2 YFSETQ. The CDR3 consists of 14 residues. This chain's CDR3 is CASSYQGMGETQYF. CDR3 bases: TGCGCCAGCAGCTACCAGGGGATGGGGGAGACCCAGTACTTC.

This clonotype has more than one count but fewer than ten. The CDR3 nucleotides are TGCGCCAGCAGCTTGGAGGGGGTCGGCAAAAACATTCAGTACTTC. It encodes CASSLEGVGKNIQYF. The V call is TRBV5-1, the J call TRBJ2-4, with TRBD1 as a possible D gene (6 bases). V shed 0 bases and J shed 3 bases, with 10 bases lying between them. CDR3 size: 15 residues. Germline-derived CDR1 and CDR2 are SGHRS and YFSETQ.

This clonotype was recorded many times. The rearrangement links TRBV7-2 to TRBJ2-4; 10 bases map to TRBD1. Germline CDR1 reads SGHTA; CDR2 reads FQGNSA. The CDR3 is 18 amino acids. V was clipped by 5 bases and J by 0 bases; unmatched bases: 10. CDR3 DNA sequence: TGTGCCAGCAGCATGGGACAGGGGCAGAAGCCAGCCAAAAACATTCAGTACTTC. Translation gives CASSMGQGQKPAKNIQYF.

The rearrangement links TRBV20-1 to TRBJ1-2, with 10 bases matching TRBD1. Germline values: CDR1 DFQATT, CDR2 SNEGSKA (reference sequence). CDR3 length equals 15 residues. J lost 3 bases, V lost 1 base, and 5 bases had no gene match. The CDR3 sequence is CSARGLDRGYYGYTF. In nucleotides, the CDR3 is TGCAGTGCTAGAGGGCTGGACAGGGGGTACTATGGCTACACCTTC.

The chain has TRBV4-1 and TRBJ2-7; D is perhaps TRBD2 (6 bases). V lost 4 bases, J lost 0 bases, and 13 bases lay in between. This CDR3 has 15 residues. The germline V gene encodes CDR1 MGHRA and CDR2 YSYEKL. CDR3 amino acids: CASSPMGGTSYEQYF. CDR3 in DNA: TGCGCCAGCAGCCCGATGGGGGGAACCTCCTACGAGCAGTACTTC.

The chain has TRBV7-9 and TRBJ2-1; D is unresolved. V gave up 5 bases and J gave up 0 bases, with 8 bases separating them. This CDR3 comprises 14 residues. Per germline, CDR1 SEHNR and CDR2 FQNEAQ (reference sequence). In DNA form, the CDR3 reads TGTGCCAGCAGCAAAGTCAGCTCCTACAATGAGCAGTTCTTC. Encoded protein: CASSKVSSYNEQFF. The full variable domain, in which reference TRBV7-9 and TRBJ2-1 provide the parts outside the CDR3, is DTGVSQNPRHKITKRGQNVTFRCDPISEHNRLYWYRQTLGQGPEFLTYFQNEAQLEKSRLLSDRFSAERPKGSFSTLEIQRTEQGDSAMYLCASSKVSSYNEQFFGPGTRLTVL.

V is TRBV7-3 and J is TRBJ2-3; TRBD2 matches at 8 bases. Germline V lookup: CDR1 SGHTA, CDR2 FQGTGA. CDR3 length: 15 amino acids. Trimming took 5 bases from V and 2 from J; bases not matched to a gene: 6. The CDR3 loop is CASSPAGGSTDTQYF. The CDR3 DNA reads as TGTGCCAGCAGCCCCGCGGGGGGATCCACAGATACGCAGTATTTT.

On this clonotype itself: This may arise from a read error, as a much more abundant clone is one base away. The chain has TRBV5-1 and TRBJ2-7, with 10 nucleotides matching TRBD2. The V segment lost 3 bases and the J segment 7 bases; nucleotides outside the gene matches: 10. CDR3 length: 15 amino acids. CDR1 is SGHRS, CDR2 YFSETQ, per germline. CDR3 nucleotide sequence: TGCGCCAGCAGCTCTCCTAGCGGGAGTGCCAATGAGCAGTACTTC. Amino acid sequence: CASSSPSGSANEQYF.

The V gene is TRBV20-1, the J gene TRBJ2-5; TRBD2 matches 9 bases. Germline lookup yields CDR1 DFQATT and CDR2 SNEGSKA (reference sequence). The CDR3 totals 13 residues. This CDR3 reads CSVSGSEGETQYF. As DNA, the CDR3 is TGCAGCGTTAGCGGGAGTGAAGGAGAGACCCAGTACTTC.

This clonotype has a handful of counts. This chain uses TRBV3-1 with TRBJ1-1; D is unclear. Germline V gene sequence: CDR1 LGHDT, CDR2 YNNKEL (reference sequence). V dropped 1 base and J dropped 9 bases, with 9 bases sitting between them. The CDR3 has 12 amino acids. CDR3 in amino acids: CASSQADEKAFF. The DNA for the CDR3 is TGTGCCAGCAGCCAAGCGGATGAAAAAGCTTTCTTT.

J is TRBJ2-1 and V is TRBV20-1, with TRBD2 matching over 11 bases. Germline trimming cut 6 bases from V and 0 bases from J; bases unmatched to any gene: 7. This CDR3 is built from 16 residues. Germline loops: CDR1 DFQATT, CDR2 SNEGSKA (reference sequence). CDR3 DNA: TGCAGTGCCCAGACTAGCGGGGAGAGCTCCTACAATGAGCAGTTCTTC. Translating gives CSAQTSGESSYNEQFF.

This clonotype was recorded many times. The V and J genes are TRBV6-5 and TRBJ2-1, with 10 bases fitting TRBD2. In germline, CDR1 is MNHEY, CDR2 SVGAGI. V was clipped by 5 bases and J by 3 bases; unmatched bases: 10. The CDR3 length is 17 residues. As DNA, the CDR3 is TGTGCCAGCAGTACAATTCTAGCGGGAGAATACTACAATGAGCAGTTCTTC. This gives the protein CASSTILAGEYYNEQFF.

This clonotype was picked up a small number of times. The chain couples TRBV29-1 to TRBJ1-1; the D gene is possibly TRBD1 (5 bases). Deletions cut 7 bases from V and 0 bases from J, with 18 bases between. Germline V gene data show CDR1 as SQVTM and CDR2 as ANQGSEA. The CDR3 has 15 residues. The chain's CDR3 is CSGKSGGGMNTEAFF. In DNA form, the CDR3 reads TGCAGCGGCAAGTCGGGGGGAGGGATGAACACTGAAGCTTTCTTT.

In its sample, this clonotype was seen many times. The V gene is TRBV7-9, the J gene TRBJ2-5; 13 bases are a match to TRBD2. The CDR3 consists of 17 residues. Germline assignment: CDR1 SEHNR and CDR2 FQNEAQ (reference sequence). Losses at the gene ends were 5 bases for V and 4 bases for J; bases not matched to a gene: 10. Here the CDR3 DNA reads TGTGCCAGCAGCCCGGTTTCGACTAGCGGGGGGCCAGAGACCCAGTACTTC. Its translation: CASSPVSTSGGPETQYF.

The V call is TRBV2, the J call TRBJ2-4; D unclear. Germline lookup yields CDR1 SNHLY and CDR2 FYNNEI. The CDR3 spans 15 residues. V was clipped by 2 bases and J by 1 base, with 9 bases between them. CDR3 coding DNA: TGTGCCAGCAGTGAATTCATACAGGCCAAAAACATTCAGTACTTC. Its protein is CASSEFIQAKNIQYF.

The chain joins TRBV25-1 to TRBJ1-2, with 7 bases identical to TRBD1. The CDR3 spans 15 residues. Germline CDR1 reads MGHDK; CDR2 reads SYGVNS. Trimming took 2 bases from V and 8 from J; bases not matched to a gene: 11. The CDR3 DNA is TGTGCCAGCAGTGAAACAGGGGTCCCTCTATGGGGCTACACCTTC. Its translation: CASSETGVPLWGYTF.

Only a few counts were recorded for this clonotype. The chain has TRBV5-1 and TRBJ1-1; no definite D call. Germline-derived CDR1 and CDR2 are SGHRS and YFSETQ. The ends were cut back, 3 bases at V and 0 bases at J, with 12 bases in the middle. The CDR3 consists of 15 residues. This chain's CDR3 is CASSWEAAMNTEAFF. In DNA, the CDR3 is TGCGCCAGCAGCTGGGAGGCAGCGATGAACACTGAAGCTTTCTTT.

This clonotype turned up a few times. V and J are TRBV20-1 and TRBJ1-2; D is perhaps TRBD1 (5 bases). Germline CDR1 reads DFQATT; CDR2 reads SNEGSKA (reference sequence). Trimming removed 0 bases at V and 2 bases at J, with 16 bases between. The CDR3 is 16 residues long. The CDR3 loop is CSARDLTGPRNYGYTF. In nucleotides, the CDR3 is TGCAGTGCTAGAGATCTAACAGGACCACGCAACTATGGCTACACCTTC.

This clonotype was seen at least ten times. This chain uses TRBV20-1 with TRBJ1-2; D possibly corresponds to TRBD1 (5 bases). Germline-derived CDR1 and CDR2 are DFQATT and SNEGSKA (reference sequence). Trimming stripped 6 bases from V and 2 bases from J, with 13 bases between. This CDR3 contains 13 residues. This CDR3 is CSAKSGTNYGYTF. The CDR3 nucleotides are TGCAGTGCGAAGTCCGGGACCAACTATGGCTACACCTTC.

The chain has TRBV20-1 and TRBJ1-1; TRBD1 aligns across 7 bases. The V gene end was trimmed by 1 base and the J gene end by 1 base; junction bases not matched to a gene: 6. Looked up from germline, CDR1 is DFQATT and CDR2 is SNEGSKA (reference sequence). The CDR3 runs 15 residues. CDR3 nucleotide sequence: TGCAGTGCTAGAGGTCTGGACAGGACGAACACTGAAGCTTTCTTT. This encodes CSARGLDRTNTEAFF.

The chain has TRBV20-1 and TRBJ2-1; D possibly corresponds to TRBD2 (5 bases). This CDR3 is built from 15 residues. V was trimmed by 3 bases and J by 5 bases, leaving 17 bases between them. CDR1 and CDR2 from the germline V gene are DFQATT and SNEGSKA (reference sequence). The CDR3 DNA follows: TGCAGTGCTAGCCCCCCGGCGGGTAGCGACAATGAGCAGTTCTTC. It specifies CSASPPAGSDNEQFF.